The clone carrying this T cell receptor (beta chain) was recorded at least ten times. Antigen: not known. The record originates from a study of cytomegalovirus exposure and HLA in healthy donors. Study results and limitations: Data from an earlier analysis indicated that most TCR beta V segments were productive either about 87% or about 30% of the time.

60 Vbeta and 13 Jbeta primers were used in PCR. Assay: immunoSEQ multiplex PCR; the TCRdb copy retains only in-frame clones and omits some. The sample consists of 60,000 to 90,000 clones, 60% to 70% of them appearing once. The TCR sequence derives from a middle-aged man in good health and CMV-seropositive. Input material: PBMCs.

The CDR3 protein is CASSTLAATNEKLFF. In DNA, the CDR3 is TGTGCCAGCAGTACCTTGGCCGCAACTAATGAAAAACTGTTTTTT. This chain connects TRBV6-5 to TRBJ1-4; D gene unclear. This CDR3 is 15 amino acids long. Trimming left V 5 bases short and J 0 bases short, with 10 bases between. In germline, CDR1 is MNHEY, CDR2 SVGAGI.